This T cell receptor (beta chain) was captured by sequencing in a study of T cell responses to AZD1222 COVID-19 vaccine (dated by TCRdb to about 2021). Regarding the study in general: TCR sequencing was performed for 230 to 250 trial participants, of whom roughly 200 were given two doses of AZD1222 and roughly 25 were given two doses of MenACWY control vaccine. Trial participants were enrolled by age into subgroups of 18-55, 56-69 and 70-plus years, and around 150, 28 and 57 TCR-sequenced participants, respectively, were included in these subgroups. Overall study results and their limits: Spike-specific TCR breadth and depth rose significantly after two AZD1222 doses compared with day 0 and with MenACWY recipients. CD4 TCRs associated with the vaccine covered the entire spike protein, and the dominant responses were in regions 160-218 and 743-854. Conclusions about previously exposed vaccinees are limited because only a handful of AZD1222 recipients were SARS-CoV-2 seropositive at baseline. Reportedly, almost half of the unique spike-specific TCRs recognized epitopes lying outside the regions that are mutated in the B.1.351 and B.1.1.7 variants. Participants were mostly white British and included more females than males, and it was suggested by the authors that clonal diversity may have been underestimated. No day 14 peak-response samples were available, so repertoires were characterized only after the peak T cell response. The 56-69-year group was small, and its depth increase did not reach significance, likely because of low power.

As for this clone: The clone's antigen remains unknown. Nothing much larger sits one base from this clone, and base qualities are not available.

The time point label for this specimen denotes: about 28 days (+/-7) after the second vaccine dose. Because spike-specific TCR depth and breadth did not differ between the two schedules, AZD1222 recipients who got a second dose at roughly 4 weeks were pooled with those who got a second dose at roughly 12 weeks. The vaccinee samples were drawn from two UK trials, COV001 and COV002, one of which was a single-blind randomized controlled phase 2/3 trial testing AZD1222 (ChAdOx1 nCoV-19) in healthy adults. Trial participant PBMC samples were collected at day 0 and day 28 after the second dose for TCRbeta chain sequencing. The CDR3 regions of human TCRbeta chains were subjected to immunosequencing. Concerning the study's data processing: TCRs in the repertoires were matched against a reference library of SARS-CoV-2-specific TCRs that had been generated with the MIRA antigen-specificity platform. Breadth was defined as the fraction of unique TCRs that were SARS-CoV-2-associated, and depth was defined as the fraction of total T cells that were SARS-CoV-2-associated. Using the MIRA data, each spike-specific TCR was assigned both to the spike region to which the TCR was reactive and to a CD4 or CD8 class. Log10-transformed breadth and depth values were compared by one-way ANOVA with Sidak's multiple comparisons tests. TCRdb limited this immuneACCESS table to in-frame rearrangements with V and J called. A share of clones is missing; checked studies link under half to unresolved V genes, and the rest is unexplained. V and J calls and clone size follow that table, whereas D and trimming were derived from the DNA. In this sample the table shows approximately 80,000 clones, roughly 88% of which occur a single time. Of the sample, about 3.5% falls within the top ten clones.

The CDR3 has 17 amino acids, counting the end cysteine and phenylalanine. Here the CDR3 DNA is all that survives: 51 bases in frame from base 1. From the germline V gene, CDR1 is MDHEN and CDR2 is SYDVKM. Germline trimming amounts to 4 bases on V and 3 bases on J, with 14 as the count of junction bases outside the gene matches. The sequencing used peripheral blood, collected 28 days after the second AZD1222 dose. This clonotype was sampled from an adult who received the AZD1222 COVID-19 vaccine. The V gene is TRBV28 and the J gene is TRBJ1-1, with 7 junctional bases fitting TRBD1. The DNA reads TGTGCCAGCAGTTCCTTTGCCTACAGGGGTAAGGACACTGAAGCTTTCTTT. Its protein product is CASSSFAYRGKDTEAFF.